The sequence of this T cell receptor beta chain was determined in a study of T cell responses to AZD1222 COVID-19 vaccine. TCRdb keeps only in-frame clones here, not all; method: immunoSEQ multiplex PCR. This table has 70,000 to 80,000 clones, approximately 90% appearing once. The source was peripheral blood, collected on day 0 of AZD1222 vaccination. The receptor was isolated from an adult in good health.

Here the CDR3 reads CSASWSGHYGYTF. The CDR3 bases are TGCAGTGCTAGTTGGTCAGGGCACTATGGCTACACCTTC. The chain couples TRBV20-1 to TRBJ1-2; a weak D match, TRBD1 (5 bases). The CDR3 is 13 residues long. V dropped 3 bases and J dropped 3 bases, with 11 bases sitting between them. CDR1 is DFQATT and CDR2 is SNEGSKA in the germline V gene (reference sequence).